The 16 T cell receptor beta chains given below trace back to one sample, sequenced in a study of early T cells in non-severe SARS-CoV-2 infection. A single record per CDR3 protein comes from TCRdb applying MiXCR to the 5' RACE reads. The data show about 83,000 distinct CDR3 sequences, about 13% seen once. Sequences were obtained from whole blood. The receptors stem from an adult who was a healthcare worker with PCR-confirmed SARS-CoV-2 infection or an uninfected control (not recorded which).

The chain couples TRBV5-4 to TRBJ2-1; TRBD2 aligns across 15 bases. Germline lookup yields CDR1 SGHNT and CDR2 YYREEE (reference sequence). Germline trimming cut 4 bases from V and 9 bases from J; bases unmatched to any gene: 2. This CDR3 comprises 14 residues. CDR3 nucleotide sequence: TGTGCCAGCAGCCTGGGACTAGCGGGGGGTGAGCAGTTCTTC. It encodes CASSLGLAGGEQFF.

The chain couples TRBV20-1 to TRBJ2-3; D remains ambiguous. The CDR3 is 15 amino acids. CDR1 is DFQATT, CDR2 SNEGSKA, per germline (reference sequence). V was pared by 3 bases and J by 2 bases, with 15 bases between. CDR3 sequence reads: CSASRLSEHTDTQYF. CDR3 nucleotide sequence: TGCAGTGCTAGTAGGCTATCGGAACACACAGATACGCAGTATTTT.

The V call is TRBV19, the J call TRBJ1-4; D not resolved. The CDR3 contains 11 residues. In germline, CDR1 is LNHDA, CDR2 SQIVND (reference sequence). Deletions cut 5 bases from V and 16 bases from J, with 14 bases between. The CDR3 bases are TGTGCCAGTAGTTTGTCGAGACTTCAGTTTTTT. Translation gives CASSLSRLQFF.

This clonotype has ten or more counts. The CDR3 DNA reads TGTGCCAGCACGCCGACTAGCGGGGTTACAGATACGCAGTATTTT. It is translated as CASTPTSGVTDTQYF. This sequence joins TRBV18 and TRBJ2-3, with 11 positions matching TRBD2. J lost 3 bases, V lost 8 bases, and 7 bases had no gene match. There are 15 residues in the CDR3. Per germline, CDR1 KGHSH and CDR2 LQKENI.

In its sample, this clonotype was seen a few times. J is TRBJ2-3 and V is TRBV9; D could derive from TRBD1 or TRBD2 (5 bases each). The CDR3 spans 16 residues. Germline values: CDR1 SGDLS, CDR2 YYNGEE. V lost 0 bases to trimming and J lost 9 bases, with 20 bases between them. In DNA, the CDR3 is TGTGCCAGCAGCGTAGAGTTATGGGCGTTGGGGGAGACGCAGTATTTT. Its protein is CASSVELWALGETQYF.

This clonotype showed up many times. The chain joins TRBV7-2 to TRBJ1-2; perhaps TRBD1 as D (5 bases). The length of the CDR3 is 15 residues. V was cut by 4 bases and J by 5 bases, with 17 bases left in between. Germline V lookup: CDR1 SGHTA, CDR2 FQGNSA. CDR3 in DNA: TGTGCCAGCAGCTCAGTTCCAGGGCCCCTGTATGGCTACACCTTC. Protein sequence: CASSSVPGPLYGYTF.

This clonotype turned up a few times. V gene TRBV20-1 combines with J gene TRBJ1-1; the D gene is possibly TRBD1 (6 bases). The CDR3 covers 13 residues. Trimming took 3 bases from V and 6 from J, leaving 14 bases between them. The germline CDR1 and CDR2 sequences are DFQATT and SNEGSKA (reference sequence). CDR3 nucleotide sequence: TGCAGTGCTAGGGCCGACCGGGGGCCTGAAGCTTTCTTT. This codes for CSARADRGPEAFF.

This clonotype came up a few times. The chain has TRBV29-1 and TRBJ1-1; 7 bases are a match to TRBD1. V lost 3 bases, J lost 3 bases, and 4 bases stayed unmatched. Germline CDR1 and CDR2: SQVTM and ANQGSEA. The CDR3 is made up of 13 amino acids. Here the CDR3 reads CSVDRDSYTEAFF. The CDR3, as DNA: TGCAGCGTTGATCGGGACAGTTACACTGAAGCTTTCTTT.

A single count supports this clonotype. The V and J genes are TRBV19 and TRBJ2-1, with D perhaps TRBD2 (6 bases). Germline CDR1 LNHDA, CDR2 SQIVND (reference sequence). V was cut by 7 bases and J by 10 bases, with 20 bases left in between. CDR3 length: 14 amino acids. The CDR3 is CASIRPGAVGEQFF. CDR3 bases: TGTGCCAGTATTAGGCCGGGAGCCGTAGGGGAGCAGTTCTTC.

This clonotype was detected a few times. This rearrangement joins TRBV9 to TRBJ1-2, with D tentatively TRBD1 (6 bases). Trimming shortened V by 1 base and J by 5 bases, and 18 bases separated the two germline ends. Germline loops: CDR1 SGDLS, CDR2 YYNGEE. This CDR3 is 16 amino acids long. This CDR3 reads CASSVLGLLGQYGYTF. The CDR3 DNA reads as TGTGCCAGCAGCGTATTGGGCCTCTTGGGACAATATGGCTACACCTTC. Together with reference TRBV9 and TRBJ1-2, the CDR3 gives the full variable domain: DSGVTQTPKHLITATGQRVTLRCSPRSGDLSVYWYQQSLDQGLQFLIQYYNGEERAKGNILERFSAQQFPDLHSELNLSSLELGDSALYFCASSVLGLLGQYGYTFGSGTRLTVV.

This rearrangement joins TRBV28 to TRBJ1-6; D is possibly TRBD1 (6 bases). The CDR3 sequence is 13 residues long. V dropped 7 bases and J dropped 13 bases, with 17 bases sitting between them. In germline, CDR1 is MDHEN, CDR2 SYDVKM. CDR3 sequence reads: CASIGTRGSPLHF. DNA of the CDR3: TGTGCCAGCATCGGGACAAGAGGATCGCCCCTCCACTTT.

This clonotype was seen repeatedly, ten times or more. The chain uses TRBV12-3 or TRBV12-4 and TRBJ2-7; D gene unclear. The CDR3 spans 11 residues. Trimming removed 3 bases at V and 4 bases at J, with 4 bases between. The CDR3 sequence is CASSFEYEQYF. The CDR3 nucleotides are TGTGCCAGCAGTTTTGAGTACGAGCAGTACTTC.

The CDR3 sequence is CASSVGQGHPYTDTQYF. DNA of the CDR3: TGTGCCAGTAGTGTCGGACAGGGCCACCCTTACACAGATACGCAGTATTTT. The chain has TRBV19 and TRBJ2-3, with 8 nucleotides matching TRBD1. Trimming at V came to 5 bases and at J to 2 bases, leaving 12 bases not matched to a gene. Germline-derived CDR1 and CDR2 are LNHDA and SQIVND (reference sequence). The CDR3 is 17 residues long.

This clonotype has ten or more counts. This chain uses TRBV19 with TRBJ2-6; D is ambiguous. The CDR3 is made up of 17 amino acids. The V and J ends lost 4 bases and 1 base respectively, with 14 bases between them. Germline CDR1 and CDR2: LNHDA and SQIVND (reference sequence). CDR3 nucleotide sequence: TGTGCCAGTAGTAAGGGCGGACGGAGATCTGGGGCCAACGTCCTGACTTTC. It translates to CASSKGGRRSGANVLTF.

This clonotype has a handful of counts. The chain couples TRBV5-6 to TRBJ1-4; the D gene is possibly TRBD1 (5 bases). The CDR3 loop spans 17 amino acids. Germline CDR1 SGHDT, CDR2 YYEEEE. V was shortened by 2 bases and J by 0 bases, with 14 bases between the two germline ends. The CDR3 loop is CASSFPQGNPTNEKLFF. CDR3 DNA: TGTGCCAGCAGCTTCCCCCAGGGAAACCCAACTAATGAAAAACTGTTTTTT.

This clonotype was found a few times. The chain couples TRBV12-3 or TRBV12-4 to TRBJ2-2, with D possibly matching TRBD2 (6 bases). The CDR3 runs 19 residues. V was trimmed by 0 bases and J by 5 bases, leaving 22 bases between them. The CDR3: CASSLAVGTGGGITGELFF. The DNA of the CDR3 is TGTGCCAGCAGTTTAGCGGTAGGAACAGGAGGCGGGATAACCGGGGAGCTGTTTTTT.